This T cell receptor beta chain derives from a study of regulatory T cells in long-lasting Graves disease. Study background: Recently diagnosed Graves' patients had received antithyroid drugs for under 3 months.

Sequencing libraries for TCR beta were prepared with iRepertoire HTBI primers and Arm-PCR of CDR3 regions. MiXCR, applied by TCRdb to the multiplex PCR reads, yields one record per CDR3 protein. Of a few hundred thousand distinct CDR3 sequences listed, approximately 18% were seen once; the top ten hold around 11%. Trimming removed 2 bases from V and 4 bases from J, with 15 bases in between. The CDR3 is 17 residues long. Per germline, CDR1 LGHDT and CDR2 YNNKEL (reference sequence). This clonotype was observed a handful of times. Time point specified: newly diagnosed GD, antithyroid drugs for less than 3 months. Construction of the TCR library relied on RNA isolated from PBMCs. The data also belong to a second study, concerning T cells in Graves' hyperthyroidism and ophthalmopathy. That source adds: A first-round RT-PCR of the TCR CDR3 used the HTBI primer set.

The clonotype was recovered from a woman aged 25 to 39 with Graves disease. The input for sequencing was peripheral blood mononuclear cells (PBMCs), taken at new diagnosis, from a patient treated with antithyroid drugs. The chain uses TRBV3-1 and TRBJ2-6; D is unclear. CDR3 coding DNA: TGTGCCAGCAGCCAAAGCCAGTCCCTACGGGGGGCCAACGTCCTGACTTTC. Translation: CASSQSQSLRGANVLTF.